This TCR beta chain originates from a study of glioma-infiltrating T cells. General study results and limits: Non-neoplastic patients had below-expected tissue-blood divergence, while all gliomas exceeded expectation.

This clonotype was picked up many times. The target antigen is unknown. Using RNA template, CDR3s of TCR alpha and beta were amplified with iRepertoire arm-PCR. Tissue mRNA or PBMC total RNA, roughly 100-400 ng, went into one-step reverse transcription and amplification. TCRdb analysed the multiplex PCR reads with MiXCR anew, one entry per CDR3 protein. There are about 200,000 distinct CDR3 sequences in the sample; approximately 30% occur only once, and around 20% lies in the top ten. The TCR originated in a human donor with low-grade glioma or glioblastoma, undergoing nonglioma brain surgery, or in good health (not recorded which). The sequenced material came from glioma tissue, nonneoplastic brain tissue, or PBMCs (not recorded which).

This chain's CDR3 is CASSEGHGASPLHF. The CDR3 coding sequence is TGTGCCAGCAGTGAAGGACATGGGGCTTCACCCCTCCACTTT. The chain combines TRBV6-1 with TRBJ1-6; D may be TRBD1 (5 bases). V was shortened by 1 base and J by 9 bases, with 10 bases between the two germline ends. Germline lookup yields CDR1 MNHNS and CDR2 SASEGT. This CDR3 spans 14 amino acids.